The table lists the clone carrying this T cell receptor (beta chain) with a few counts. Its antigen is still unknown. The sample comes from a study of PD-1 blockade in classical Hodgkin lymphoma. Autologous stem cell transplantation was followed by relapse in every patient, and brentuximab vedotin exposure varied. Purified CD4+ T cells were obtained from thawed PBMCs through magnetic negative selection. Trimming stripped 4 bases from V and 5 bases from J, with 15 bases between. There are 14 residues in the CDR3. From germline, CDR1 is SGHRS and CDR2 YFSETQ. The method was immunoSEQ multiplex PCR; TCRdb's version includes in-frame clones alone and lacks a portion of them. The sample carries some 17,000 clones, roughly 80% recorded once. Study-level results: Factors driving the repertoire differences, possibly disease activity or prior therapy, remain undefined. CD4+ but not CD8+ TCR diversity rose significantly by C4D1. Patients starting nivolumab less than 1 year after ASCT had lower diversity and were excluded from later analyses.

The receptor was isolated from a human donor with classical Hodgkin lymphoma. The chain recombines TRBV5-1 with TRBJ1-2; D is undetermined. The sequences come from CD4+ T cells from blood, collected at baseline. CDR3 sequence (DNA): TGCGCCAGCAGCGCGAGGACTAGCGAATATGGCTACACCTTC. Translated, it gives CASSARTSEYGYTF.